This TCR beta chain was identified during a study of OX40 agonist ivuxolimab in advanced cancers. Study context: Ivuxolimab is an agonistic anti-OX40 (CD134) antibody, and patients were treated with it. Patients assigned to dose escalation were diagnosed with hepatocellular carcinoma, melanoma, renal cell or head and neck cancer.

Notes on the study in general: Partial responders receiving 0.1-3.0 mg/kg showed among the lowest clonal expansion.

The timepoints at which blood was sampled were baseline, cycle 4 day 1, and cycle 7 day 1. For this clone: The antigen remains undetermined.

Clones were read by immunoSEQ multiplex PCR, and TCRdb kept only the in-frame ones, dropping some. The profile shows fewer than 55,000 clones, 87% of them singletons. V lost 6 bases, J lost 0 bases, and 12 bases lay in between. This CDR3 has 14 amino acids. The germline gives CDR1 SGHTA, CDR2 FQGNSA. The sequence came from an adult with an advanced solid tumor such as melanoma, head and neck, liver or kidney cancer. The chain is built from TRBV7-2 and TRBJ2-7; D is ambiguous. The sample was CD4+ or CD8+ T cells sorted from blood, taken in a trial of the OX40 agonist ivuxolimab. The DNA of the CDR3 is TGTGCCAGCAGGAAGACCCTGAGCTCCTACGAGCAGTACTTC. This translates into CASRKTLSSYEQYF.